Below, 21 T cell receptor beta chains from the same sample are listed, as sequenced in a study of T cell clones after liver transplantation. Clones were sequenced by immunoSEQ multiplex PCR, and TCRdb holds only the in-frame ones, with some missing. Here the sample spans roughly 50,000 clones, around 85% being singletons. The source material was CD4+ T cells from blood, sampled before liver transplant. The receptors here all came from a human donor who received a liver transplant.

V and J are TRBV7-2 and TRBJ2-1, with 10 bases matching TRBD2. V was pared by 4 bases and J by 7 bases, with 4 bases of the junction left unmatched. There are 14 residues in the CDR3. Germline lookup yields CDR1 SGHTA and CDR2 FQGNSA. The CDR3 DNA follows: TGTGCCAGCAGCTCGCATAGCGGGAGGAATGAGCAGTTCTTC. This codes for CASSSHSGRNEQFF.

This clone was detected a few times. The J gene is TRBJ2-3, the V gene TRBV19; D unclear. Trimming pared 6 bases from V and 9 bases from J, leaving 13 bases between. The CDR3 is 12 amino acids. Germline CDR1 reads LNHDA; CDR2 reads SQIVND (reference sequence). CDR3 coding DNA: TGTGCCAGTAGCCCCGCTAGTGGGACGCAGTATTTT. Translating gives CASSPASGTQYF. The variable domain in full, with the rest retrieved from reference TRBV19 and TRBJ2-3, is DGGITQSPKYLFRKEGQNVTLSCEQNLNHDAMYWYRQDPGQGLRLIYYSQIVNDFQKGDIAEGYSVSREKKESFPLTVTSAQKNPTAFYLCASSPASGTQYFGPGTRLTVL.

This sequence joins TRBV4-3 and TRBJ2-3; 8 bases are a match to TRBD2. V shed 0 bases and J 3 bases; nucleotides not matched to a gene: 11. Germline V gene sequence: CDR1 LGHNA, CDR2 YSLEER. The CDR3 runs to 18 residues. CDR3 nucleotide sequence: TGCGCCAGCAGCCAAGATCTATCAAGCGGGAGATCGACAGATACGCAGTATTTT. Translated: CASSQDLSSGRSTDTQYF.

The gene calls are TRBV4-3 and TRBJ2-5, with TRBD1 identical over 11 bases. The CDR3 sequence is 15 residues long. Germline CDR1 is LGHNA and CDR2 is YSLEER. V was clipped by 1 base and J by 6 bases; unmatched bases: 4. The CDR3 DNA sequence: TGCGCCAGCAGCCAAGGGACAGGGGGCGGAAAGACCCAGTACTTC. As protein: CASSQGTGGGKTQYF.

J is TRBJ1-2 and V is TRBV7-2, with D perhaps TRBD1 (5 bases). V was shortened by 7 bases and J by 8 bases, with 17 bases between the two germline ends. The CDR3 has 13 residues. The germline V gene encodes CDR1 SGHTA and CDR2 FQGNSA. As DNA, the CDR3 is TGTGCCAGCACCGCCCCCCGTTGGGACGGCTACACCTTC. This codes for CASTAPRWDGYTF.

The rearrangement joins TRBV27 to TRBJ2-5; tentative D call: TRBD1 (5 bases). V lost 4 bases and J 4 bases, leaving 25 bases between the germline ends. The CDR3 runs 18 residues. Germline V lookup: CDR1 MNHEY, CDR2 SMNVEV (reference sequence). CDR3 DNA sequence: TGTGCCAGCAGTTCGTTACAGGTCCAGGGCCGCCAGCCAGAGACCCAGTACTTC. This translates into CASSSLQVQGRQPETQYF.

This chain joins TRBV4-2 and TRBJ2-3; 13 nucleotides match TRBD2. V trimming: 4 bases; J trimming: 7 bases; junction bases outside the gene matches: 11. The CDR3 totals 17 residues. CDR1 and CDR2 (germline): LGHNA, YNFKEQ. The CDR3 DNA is TGTGCCAGCAGCCCCGGAAAAACTAGCGGGGGGGCAAATACGCAGTATTTT. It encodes CASSPGKTSGGANTQYF.

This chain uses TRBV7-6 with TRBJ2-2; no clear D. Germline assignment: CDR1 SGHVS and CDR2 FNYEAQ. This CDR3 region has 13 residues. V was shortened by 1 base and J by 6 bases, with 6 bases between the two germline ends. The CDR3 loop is CASSLVVSGELFF. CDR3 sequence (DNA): TGTGCCAGCAGCTTAGTAGTCTCCGGGGAGCTGTTTTTT. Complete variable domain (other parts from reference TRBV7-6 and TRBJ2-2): GAGVSQSPRYKVTKRGQDVALRCDPISGHVSLYWYRQALGQGPEFLTYFNYEAQQDKSGLPNDRFSAERPEGSISTLTIQRTEQRDSAMYRCASSLVVSGELFFGEGSRLTVL.

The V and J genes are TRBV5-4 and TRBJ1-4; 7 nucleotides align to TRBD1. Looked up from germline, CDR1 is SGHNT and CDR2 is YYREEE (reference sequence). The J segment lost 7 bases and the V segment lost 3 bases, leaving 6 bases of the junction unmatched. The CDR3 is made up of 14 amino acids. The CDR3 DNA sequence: TGTGCCAGCAGCTCCGGACAGGTCGGTGAAAAACTGTTTTTT. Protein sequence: CASSSGQVGEKLFF.

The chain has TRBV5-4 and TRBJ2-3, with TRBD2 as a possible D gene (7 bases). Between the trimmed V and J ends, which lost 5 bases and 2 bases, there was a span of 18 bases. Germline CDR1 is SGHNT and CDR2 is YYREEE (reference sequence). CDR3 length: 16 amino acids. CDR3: CASRLGAGAVTDTQYF. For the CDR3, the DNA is TGTGCCAGCAGACTGGGGGCGGGGGCCGTCACAGATACGCAGTATTTT.

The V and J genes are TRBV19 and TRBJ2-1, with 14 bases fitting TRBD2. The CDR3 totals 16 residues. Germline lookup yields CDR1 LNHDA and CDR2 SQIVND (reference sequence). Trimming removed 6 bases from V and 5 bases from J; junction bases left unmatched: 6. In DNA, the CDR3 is TGTGCCAGTAGCGCCAGACTAGCGGGAGGGAACAATGAGCAGTTCTTC. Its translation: CASSARLAGGNNEQFF.

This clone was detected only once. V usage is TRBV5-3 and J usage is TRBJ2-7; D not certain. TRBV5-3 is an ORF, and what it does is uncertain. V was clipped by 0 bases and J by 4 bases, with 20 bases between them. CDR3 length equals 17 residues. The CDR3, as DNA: TGTGCCAGAAGCTTGGGGGTTGAGCGCTATGGTCTATACGAGCAGTACTTC. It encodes CARSLGVERYGLYEQYF.

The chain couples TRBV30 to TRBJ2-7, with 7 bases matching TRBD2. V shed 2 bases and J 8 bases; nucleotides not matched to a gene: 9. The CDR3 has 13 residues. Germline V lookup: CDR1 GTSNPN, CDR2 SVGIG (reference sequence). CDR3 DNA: TGTGCCTGGAGTCAGGGCGGGAGAAGCAAGCAGTACTTC. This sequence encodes CAWSQGGRSKQYF.

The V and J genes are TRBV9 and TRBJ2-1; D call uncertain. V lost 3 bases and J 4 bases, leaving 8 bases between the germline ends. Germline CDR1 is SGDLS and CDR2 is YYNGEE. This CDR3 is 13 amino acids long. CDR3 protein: CASSALPYNEQFF. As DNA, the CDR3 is TGTGCCAGCAGCGCCCTACCATACAATGAGCAGTTCTTC.

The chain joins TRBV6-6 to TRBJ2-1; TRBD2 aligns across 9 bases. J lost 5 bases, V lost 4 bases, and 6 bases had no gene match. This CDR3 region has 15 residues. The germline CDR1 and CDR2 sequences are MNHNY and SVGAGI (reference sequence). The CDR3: CASSSRTSENNEQFF. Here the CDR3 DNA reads TGTGCCAGCAGTTCCCGGACTAGCGAGAACAATGAGCAGTTCTTC.

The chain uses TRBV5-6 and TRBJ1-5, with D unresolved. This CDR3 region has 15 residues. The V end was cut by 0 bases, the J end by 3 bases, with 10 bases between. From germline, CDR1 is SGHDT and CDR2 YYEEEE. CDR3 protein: CASSLGWEANQPQHF. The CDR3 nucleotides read TGTGCCAGCAGCTTGGGATGGGAGGCCAATCAGCCCCAGCATTTT. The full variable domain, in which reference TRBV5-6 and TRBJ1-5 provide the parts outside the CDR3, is DAGVTQSPTHLIKTRGQQVTLRCSPKSGHDTVSWYQQALGQGPQFIFQYYEEEERQRGNFPDRFSGHQFPNYSSELNVNALLLGDSALYLCASSLGWEANQPQHFGDGTRLSIL.

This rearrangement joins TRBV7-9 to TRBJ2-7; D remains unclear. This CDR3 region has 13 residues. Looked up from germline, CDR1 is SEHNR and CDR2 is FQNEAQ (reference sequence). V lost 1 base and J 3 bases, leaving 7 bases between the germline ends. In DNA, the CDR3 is TGTGCCAGCAGCTTAGGTAGGGACTACGAGCAGTACTTC. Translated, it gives CASSLGRDYEQYF.

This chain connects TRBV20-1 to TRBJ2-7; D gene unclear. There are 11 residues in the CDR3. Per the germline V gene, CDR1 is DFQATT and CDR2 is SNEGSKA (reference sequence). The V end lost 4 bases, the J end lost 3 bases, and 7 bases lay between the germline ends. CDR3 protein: CSATNRYEQYF. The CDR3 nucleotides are TGCAGTGCTACAAACCGCTACGAGCAGTACTTC.

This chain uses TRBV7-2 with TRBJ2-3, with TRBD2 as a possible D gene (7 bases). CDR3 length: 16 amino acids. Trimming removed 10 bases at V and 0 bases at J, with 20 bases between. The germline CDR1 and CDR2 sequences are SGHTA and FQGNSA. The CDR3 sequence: CATTRRGAFSTDTQYF. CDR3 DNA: TGTGCCACCACCAGACGGGGGGCCTTTAGCACAGATACGCAGTATTTT.

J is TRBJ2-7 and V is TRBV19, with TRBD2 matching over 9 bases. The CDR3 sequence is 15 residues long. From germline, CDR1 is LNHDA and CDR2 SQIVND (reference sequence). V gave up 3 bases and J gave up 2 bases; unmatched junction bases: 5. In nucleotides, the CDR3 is TGTGCCAGTAGTATGGCAGCGGGAGGCCCCTACGAGCAGTACTTC. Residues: CASSMAAGGPYEQYF. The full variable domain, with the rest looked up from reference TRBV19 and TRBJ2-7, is DGGITQSPKYLFRKEGQNVTLSCEQNLNHDAMYWYRQDPGQGLRLIYYSQIVNDFQKGDIAEGYSVSREKKESFPLTVTSAQKNPTAFYLCASSMAAGGPYEQYFGPGTRLTVT.

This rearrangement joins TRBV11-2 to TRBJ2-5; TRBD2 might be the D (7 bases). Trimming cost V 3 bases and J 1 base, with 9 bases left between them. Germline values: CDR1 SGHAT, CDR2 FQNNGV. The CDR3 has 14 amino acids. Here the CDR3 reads CASSFRGGQETQYF. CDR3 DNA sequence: TGTGCCAGCAGCTTTAGGGGGGGCCAAGAGACCCAGTACTTC. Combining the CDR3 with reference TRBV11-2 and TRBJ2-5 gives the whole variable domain EAGVAQSPRYKIIEKRQSVAFWCNPISGHATLYWYQQILGQGPKLLIQFQNNGVVDDSQLPKDRFSAERLKGVDSTLKIQPAKLEDSAVYLCASSFRGGQETQYFGPGTRLLVL.